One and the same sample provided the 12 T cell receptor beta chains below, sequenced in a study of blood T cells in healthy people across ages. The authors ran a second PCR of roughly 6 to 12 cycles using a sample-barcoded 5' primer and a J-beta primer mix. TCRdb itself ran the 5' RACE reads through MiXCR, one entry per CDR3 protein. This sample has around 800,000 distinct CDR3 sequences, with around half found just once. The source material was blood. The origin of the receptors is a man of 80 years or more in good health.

CDR3 sequence: CASSPTASGSRIGTQYF. The CDR3 DNA is TGTGCCAGCAGCCCGACTGCGAGCGGGAGCCGGATCGGGACCCAGTACTTC. The chain couples TRBV7-2 to TRBJ2-5, with 8 bases that match TRBD2. Germline CDR1 is SGHTA and CDR2 is FQGNSA. V gave up 5 bases and J gave up 7 bases; unmatched junction bases: 18. This CDR3 has 17 residues.

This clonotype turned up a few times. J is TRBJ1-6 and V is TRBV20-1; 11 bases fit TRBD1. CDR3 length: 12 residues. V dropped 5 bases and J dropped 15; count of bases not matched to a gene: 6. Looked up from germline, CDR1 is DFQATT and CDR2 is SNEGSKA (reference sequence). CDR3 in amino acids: CSASGQGVSLHF. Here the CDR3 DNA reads TGCAGTGCTTCGGGACAGGGGGTCAGCCTCCACTTT.

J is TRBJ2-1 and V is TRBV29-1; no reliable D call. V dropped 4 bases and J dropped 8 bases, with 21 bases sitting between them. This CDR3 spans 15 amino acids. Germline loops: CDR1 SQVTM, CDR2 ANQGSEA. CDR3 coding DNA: TGCAGCGTTGTATGGGTCGGGTTGGGTGCCGATGAGCAGTTCTTC. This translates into CSVVWVGLGADEQFF.

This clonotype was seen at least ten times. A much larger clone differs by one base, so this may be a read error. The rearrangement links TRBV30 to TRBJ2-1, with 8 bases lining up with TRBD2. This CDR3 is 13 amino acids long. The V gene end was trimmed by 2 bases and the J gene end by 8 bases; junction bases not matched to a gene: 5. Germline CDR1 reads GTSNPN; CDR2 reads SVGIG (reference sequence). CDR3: CAWSSGGPDEQFF. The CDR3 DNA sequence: TGTGCCTGGAGTAGCGGGGGCCCGGATGAGCAGTTCTTC.

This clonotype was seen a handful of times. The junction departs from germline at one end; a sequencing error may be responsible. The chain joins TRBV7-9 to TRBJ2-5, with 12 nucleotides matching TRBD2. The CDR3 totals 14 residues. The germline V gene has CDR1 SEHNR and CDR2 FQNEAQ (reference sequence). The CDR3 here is CASSLAGGFETQYF. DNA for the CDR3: TGTGCCAGCAGCCTAGCGGGAGGGTTCGAGACCCAGTACTTC. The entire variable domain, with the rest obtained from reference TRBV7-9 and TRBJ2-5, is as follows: DTGVSQNPRHKITKRGQNVTFRCDPISEHNRLYWYRQTLGQGPEFLTYFQNEAQLEKSRLLSDRFSAERPKGSFSTLEIQRTEQGDSAMYLCASSLAGGFETQYFGPGTRLLVL.

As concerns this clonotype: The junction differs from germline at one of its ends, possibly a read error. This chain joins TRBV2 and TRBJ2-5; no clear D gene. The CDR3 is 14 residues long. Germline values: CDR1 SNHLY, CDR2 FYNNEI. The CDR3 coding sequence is TGTGTCAGCAGTGAATGGAAGGAGTCGGAGACCCAGTACTTC. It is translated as CVSSEWKESETQYF. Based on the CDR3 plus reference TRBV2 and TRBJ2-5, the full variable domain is EPEVTQTPSHQVTQMGQEVILRCVPISNHLYFYWYRQILGQKVEFLVSFYNNEISEKSEIFDDQFSVERPDGSNFTLKIRSTKLEDSAMYFCVSSEWKESETQYFGPGTRLLVL.

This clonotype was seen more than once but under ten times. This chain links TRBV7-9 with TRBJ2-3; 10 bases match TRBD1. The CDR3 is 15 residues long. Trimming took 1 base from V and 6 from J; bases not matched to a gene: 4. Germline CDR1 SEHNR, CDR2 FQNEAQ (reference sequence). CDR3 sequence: CASSLVGQGLDTQYF. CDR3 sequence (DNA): TGTGCCAGCAGCTTAGTGGGACAGGGGTTGGATACGCAGTATTTT.

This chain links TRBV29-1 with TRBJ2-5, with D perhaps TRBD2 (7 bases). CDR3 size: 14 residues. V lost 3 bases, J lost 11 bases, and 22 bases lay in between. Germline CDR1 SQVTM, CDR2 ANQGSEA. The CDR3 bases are TGCAGCGTTGAGAGGGGGGGCGGCTACAATGAGCAGTACTTC. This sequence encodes CSVERGGGYNEQYF.

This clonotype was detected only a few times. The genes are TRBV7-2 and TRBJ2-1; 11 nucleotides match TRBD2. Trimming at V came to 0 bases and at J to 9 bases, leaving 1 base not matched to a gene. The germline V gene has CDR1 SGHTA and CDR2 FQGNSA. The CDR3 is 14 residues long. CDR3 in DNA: TGTGCCAGCAGCTTAGCCGGGACTAGCGGTGAGCAGTTCTTC. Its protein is CASSLAGTSGEQFF.

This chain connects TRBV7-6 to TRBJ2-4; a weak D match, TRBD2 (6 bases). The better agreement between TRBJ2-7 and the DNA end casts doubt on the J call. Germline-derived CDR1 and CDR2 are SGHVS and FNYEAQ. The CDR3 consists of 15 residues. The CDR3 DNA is TGTGCCAGCAGCCGCACTACGACCCCGGGGGACGAGCAGTACTTC. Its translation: CASSRTTTPGDEQYF.

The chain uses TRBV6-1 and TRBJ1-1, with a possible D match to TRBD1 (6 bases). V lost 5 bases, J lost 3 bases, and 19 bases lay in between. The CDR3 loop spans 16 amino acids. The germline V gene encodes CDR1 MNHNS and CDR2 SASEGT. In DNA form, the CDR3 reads TGTGCCAGCAGTTTGACAGGCGCCCTTTCTCACACTGAAGCTTTCTTT. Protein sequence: CASSLTGALSHTEAFF.

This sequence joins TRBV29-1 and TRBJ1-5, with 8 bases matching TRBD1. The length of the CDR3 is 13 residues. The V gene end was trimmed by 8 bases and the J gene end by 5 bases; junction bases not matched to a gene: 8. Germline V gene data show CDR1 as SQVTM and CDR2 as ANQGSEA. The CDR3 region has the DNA TGCAGCATTATTGAGACAGGGGATCAGCCCCAGCATTTT. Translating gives CSIIETGDQPQHF.